The clone carrying this TCR beta chain was observed a handful of times. The target antigen is unknown. Trimming took off 0 bases at V and 13 bases at J, with 15 bases between the two ends. The germline gives CDR1 MNHNS, CDR2 SASEGT. The CDR3 extends over 13 amino acids. The sample belongs to a study of shared clonotypes between healthy human individuals. Profiled with immunoSEQ multiplex PCR; TCRdb holds only in-frame clones, not every one. The profile covers around 340,000 clones, with around 67% appearing a single time and more than 9% taken by the ten largest. Study outcomes and limitations: Four donors had approximately 4.6% of their naive CD4 clonotypes in common.

The V and J genes are TRBV6-1 and TRBJ1-2, with no clear D. Sequencing was done on a sample of memory CD4+ T cells sorted from blood. The subset: CD45RA-negative fraction. The receptor comes from a man younger than 45 in good health. CDR3 protein: CASSEAVIVSATF. CDR3 nucleotides: TGTGCCAGCAGTGAAGCGGTGATCGTTTCTGCCACCTTC.